This T cell receptor beta chain was identified in a study of blood T cell repertoires in COVID-19. At the level of the study: COVID-19 samples, acute and convalescent, were from the United States, Italy and Spain.

Followed over time, Seattle patients had been enrolled while infection was active. Authors' processing steps: Researchers report that nucleated cell counts were estimated from reference gene primer amplification. The method was immunoSEQ multiplex PCR; TCRdb's version includes in-frame clones alone and lacks a portion of them. That table is the source of V, J and clone size, and D and trimming were worked out from the DNA. The data show around 440,000 clones, about 91% seen once. The CDR3 sequence is 18 residues long. From germline, CDR1 is SGHRS and CDR2 YFSETQ. V was pared by 2 bases and J by 0 bases, with 10 bases of the junction left unmatched.

The source is a woman between 45 and 65 years old with COVID-19, enrolled during active disease. The sample was peripheral blood. J is TRBJ1-3 and V is TRBV5-1; 8 nucleotides align to TRBD1. CDR3 DNA: TGCGCCAGCAGCTTAGGTCCCGGGACAGGTATCTCTGGAAACACCATATATTTT. Translated, it gives CASSLGPGTGISGNTIYF.